This is a list of T cell receptor beta chains from one sample in a study of tumor-infiltrating lymphocytes in primary liver carcinoma. Via MiXCR, TCRdb re-called the multiplex PCR reads, giving one row per CDR3 protein. The sample lists roughly 49,000 distinct CDR3 sequences; around 77% were seen once. Sequences were obtained from liver tumor tissue from sampling region 5. These receptors all stem from a man in his forties or fifties with primary liver carcinoma and hepatitis B virus infection. Both conserved end residues are part of each CDR3. The order of the fields is V gene, J gene, clone size, D gene, CDR3 DNA, CDR3 protein. D genes are given only for firm matches. A row's size may be missing; if present it is once, few, many or a size class.

V gene: TRBV7-8
J gene: TRBJ2-3
clone size: many
D gene: TRBD2
CDR3 DNA: TGTGCCAGCAGCTTGGGACTAGCGGGAGAGAATACGCAGTATTTT
CDR3 protein: CASSLGLAGENTQYF

V gene: TRBV11-2
J gene: TRBJ2-2
clone size: .
D gene: .
CDR3 DNA: TGTGCCAGCAGCTTGAATCATCGGGGTAGGGACACCGGGAAGCTGTTTTTT
CDR3 protein: CASSLNHRGRDTGKLFF

V gene: TRBV11-1
J gene: TRBJ2-3
clone size: .
D gene: .
CDR3 DNA: TGTGCCAGCATCCCACCCCCTGTAGTAGATACTCAGTATTTT
CDR3 protein: CASIPPPVVDTQYF

V gene: TRBV9
J gene: TRBJ1-2
clone size: few
D gene: .
CDR3 DNA: TGTGCCAGCAGCCCGGGACTCCCCTATGGCTACACCTTC
CDR3 protein: CASSPGLPYGYTF

V gene: TRBV30
J gene: TRBJ2-1
clone size: .
D gene: .
CDR3 DNA: TGTGCCTGGATGAGGGAGTTGCTCCTTGAGCAGTTCTTC
CDR3 protein: CAWMRELLLEQFF

V gene: TRBV6-2/TRBV6-3
J gene: TRBJ2-3
clone size: .
D gene: TRBD1
CDR3 DNA: TGTGCCAGCAGCCTACGACACACGGCGACAGGGCTTACGCAGTATTTT
CDR3 protein: CASSLRHTATGLTQYF

V gene: TRBV11-2
J gene: TRBJ2-7
clone size: .
D gene: TRBD2
CDR3 DNA: TGTGCCGGCAGCTTGAGGGAGGGGAAGACTAGCGGGCTCAGCTCCTACGGGCAGTACTTC
CDR3 protein: CAGSLREGKTSGLSSYGQYF

V gene: TRBV5-6
J gene: TRBJ2-6
clone size: .
D gene: .
CDR3 DNA: TGTACCAGCAGCTCCGTGGGCGTGCTGACTTTC
CDR3 protein: CTSSSVGVLTF

V gene: TRBV5-1
J gene: TRBJ2-1
clone size: .
D gene: .
CDR3 DNA: TGCGCCAGCAGCTCTCTAGCGAGAGGGCCCAATGGGCAGTTCTTC
CDR3 protein: CASSSLARGPNGQFF

V gene: TRBV28
J gene: TRBJ2-5
clone size: once
D gene: .
CDR3 DNA: TGTGCCAGCAGCACCCTGACTGTAAAAGAGGCCCAGTACTTC
CDR3 protein: CASSTLTVKEAQYF

V gene: TRBV3-1
J gene: TRBJ2-7
clone size: .
D gene: .
CDR3 DNA: TGTGCCAGCAGCCAAGCAGAACCGGGGGAGCAGTACTTC
CDR3 protein: CASSQAEPGEQYF

V gene: TRBV29-1
J gene: TRBJ2-1
clone size: .
D gene: TRBD2
CDR3 DNA: TGCAACGTTGATTCTCGGCGGGAGTGCTACAATGAGCAGTTCTTC
CDR3 protein: CNVDSRRECYNEQFF

V gene: TRBV5-6
J gene: TRBJ2-2
clone size: .
D gene: TRBD2
CDR3 DNA: TGTGCCAGCAGCTTATGGGGACTAGTGCGGACAAGCGGGGAACTGTTTTTT
CDR3 protein: CASSLWGLVRTSGELFF

V gene: TRBV21-1
J gene: TRBJ2-5
clone size: .
D gene: .
CDR3 DNA: TGTGCCAGCAGCAAAGACGTCCAGGTTGTGACCCAGTACTTC
CDR3 protein: CASSKDVQVVTQYF

V gene: TRBV5-1
J gene: TRBJ2-2
clone size: few
D gene: .
CDR3 DNA: TGTGCCAGCAGCTTACATCACAGGACGAACACCCGGGAGCTGTTTTTT
CDR3 protein: CASSLHHRTNTRELFF

V gene: TRBV13
J gene: TRBJ2-7
clone size: .
D gene: .
CDR3 DNA: TGTGCCGGCAGCTTAGGGGCTGAGGGGGGCGGCGAGCAGTACTTC
CDR3 protein: CAGSLGAEGGGEQYF

V gene: TRBV6-2/TRBV6-3
J gene: TRBJ2-1
clone size: .
D gene: .
CDR3 DNA: TGTGCCAGCAAACCAGATAGTTACAATGAGCAGTTCTTC
CDR3 protein: CASKPDSYNEQFF

V gene: TRBV11-2
J gene: TRBJ2-2
clone size: many
D gene: TRBD2
CDR3 DNA: TGTGTCAGCAGCTCTTCTAGCGGCGCGAACACAGGGGAGCTGTTTTTT
CDR3 protein: CVSSSSSGANTGELFF

V gene: TRBV2
J gene: TRBJ2-1
clone size: .
D gene: TRBD2
CDR3 DNA: TGTGCCATTAGGAAGACTAGCGGGTCTTACAATGAGCAGTTCTTC
CDR3 protein: CAIRKTSGSYNEQFF

V gene: TRBV12-3/TRBV12-4
J gene: TRBJ2-1
clone size: .
D gene: .
CDR3 DNA: TGTGCCAGCAGGGGTGCAGGGCGGACCTACATTGAGCAGTTCTTC
CDR3 protein: CASRGAGRTYIEQFF

V gene: TRBV11-3
J gene: TRBJ2-1
clone size: .
D gene: .
CDR3 DNA: TGTGCCAATAGCTTCCGTGGGCCCGGACTGCAGTTCTTC
CDR3 protein: CANSFRGPGLQFF

V gene: TRBV4-3
J gene: TRBJ2-3
clone size: .
D gene: .
CDR3 DNA: TGCGCCAGCAGCCAACGGGCTCTCGCAGATACGCAGTATTTT
CDR3 protein: CASSQRALADTQYF

V gene: TRBV5-1
J gene: TRBJ2-3
clone size: .
D gene: TRBD2
CDR3 DNA: TGCGCCAGCAGCTTACTAGCGGACACAGATATGCAGTATTTT
CDR3 protein: CASSLLADTDMQYF

V gene: TRBV6-2/TRBV6-3
J gene: TRBJ1-5
clone size: .
D gene: .
CDR3 DNA: TGTGCCAGCAGTTACTGGGCATGGTCCGGGACTCAGCCCCAGCATTTT
CDR3 protein: CASSYWAWSGTQPQHF

V gene: TRBV12-3/TRBV12-4
J gene: TRBJ1-1
clone size: medium-sized
D gene: TRBD1
CDR3 DNA: TGTGCCAGCAGTGAAGGGACAGGGGATGAAGCTTTCTTT
CDR3 protein: CASSEGTGDEAFF

V gene: TRBV11-2
J gene: TRBJ2-7
clone size: .
D gene: TRBD1
CDR3 DNA: TGTACCAGCGGCTTACGATCGACAGGGGAAAACGAGCAGTACTTC
CDR3 protein: CTSGLRSTGENEQYF

V gene: TRBV5-1
J gene: TRBJ1-1
clone size: .
D gene: TRBD1
CDR3 DNA: TGCGCCAACAGATTCGGACAGGGCACTGAAGCTTTCTTT
CDR3 protein: CANRFGQGTEAFF

V gene: TRBV11-3
J gene: TRBJ2-1
clone size: once
D gene: .
CDR3 DNA: TGTGCAAGCAGCTTAATTGCCAATGTGCAGTTCTTC
CDR3 protein: CASSLIANVQFF

V gene: TRBV20-1
J gene: TRBJ2-1
clone size: .
D gene: TRBD1
CDR3 DNA: TGCAGTGCCAGGGGGCAGGGAGATTACAATGCGGAGTTCTTC
CDR3 protein: CSARGQGDYNAEFF

V gene: TRBV6-1
J gene: TRBJ1-5
clone size: .
D gene: .
CDR3 DNA: TGTGCCAGCAGTCTACCTGGGGCCACTAAGCCCCAGCATTTT
CDR3 protein: CASSLPGATKPQHF

V gene: TRBV19
J gene: TRBJ2-1
clone size: .
D gene: TRBD2
CDR3 DNA: TGTGCCAGTAGTATAGTCGTGACTAGCGGACTCTCCTACAATGAGCAGTTCTTC
CDR3 protein: CASSIVVTSGLSYNEQFF

V gene: TRBV6-2/TRBV6-3
J gene: TRBJ2-2
clone size: .
D gene: TRBD2
CDR3 DNA: TGTGCCAGCCGGCTAGCGGGGAACGCCGAGGAGCTGTTTTTT
CDR3 protein: CASRLAGNAEELFF

V gene: TRBV15
J gene: TRBJ1-5
clone size: few
D gene: .
CDR3 DNA: TGTGCCACCAGCGCACAGGCCAATCAGCCCCAGCATTTT
CDR3 protein: CATSAQANQPQHF

V gene: TRBV5-6
J gene: TRBJ2-2
clone size: .
D gene: TRBD2
CDR3 DNA: TGTGTCAGCAGCTTATGGGGACTAGTGCGGACAACCGGTGAGCTGTTTTTT
CDR3 protein: CVSSLWGLVRTTGELFF

V gene: TRBV11-1
J gene: TRBJ2-3
clone size: once
D gene: .
CDR3 DNA: TGTGCCAGCAGGTCTGGGGGAAGCTCTGTTGGAGTCCGCACAGATAGGCAGTATTTT
CDR3 protein: CASRSGGSSVGVRTDRQYF

V gene: TRBV11-2
J gene: TRBJ2-3
clone size: .
D gene: .
CDR3 DNA: TGTGCCGGCAGCTTAGTAGTTGGACGGGCGATAGATACACAGTATTTT
CDR3 protein: CAGSLVVGRAIDTQYF

V gene: TRBV7-6
J gene: TRBJ2-5
clone size: once
D gene: .
CDR3 DNA: TGTGCCAGCACTTTAAGGAGTGGGACCGAGACCCAGTACTTC
CDR3 protein: CASTLRSGTETQYF

V gene: TRBV7-2
J gene: TRBJ1-2
clone size: many
D gene: .
CDR3 DNA: TGTGCCAGCAGCTTAGATTTTGGTGGCTACACCTTC
CDR3 protein: CASSLDFGGYTF

V gene: TRBV4-3
J gene: TRBJ2-7
clone size: few
D gene: TRBD1
CDR3 DNA: TGCGCCAGCAGCCAAGGCCTGGGACAGACCGCCTACGAGCAGTACTTC
CDR3 protein: CASSQGLGQTAYEQYF

V gene: TRBV29-1
J gene: TRBJ2-5
clone size: .
D gene: TRBD1
CDR3 DNA: TGTGGCGGCCAGGGGGCGTATTCCAAGACCCAGTACTTC
CDR3 protein: CGGQGAYSKTQYF

V gene: TRBV14
J gene: TRBJ1-6
clone size: .
D gene: .
CDR3 DNA: TGTGCCAACAGCCAAAATGGAGGGGTTAGTAGTTCACTCCTCCACTTT
CDR3 protein: CANSQNGGVSSSLLHF

V gene: TRBV6-5
J gene: TRBJ2-3
clone size: .
D gene: .
CDR3 DNA: TGTGCCAGCAGTTTGGCCGGAGGCACACATACACAGTATTTT
CDR3 protein: CASSLAGGTHTQYF

V gene: TRBV4-1
J gene: TRBJ2-1
clone size: .
D gene: .
CDR3 DNA: TGCGCCAATAGCCCTCTTAGTGGGATTCACAATGAGCAGTTCTTC
CDR3 protein: CANSPLSGIHNEQFF

V gene: TRBV18
J gene: TRBJ2-7
clone size: few
D gene: .
CDR3 DNA: TGTGCCAGCTCACCATCGGGCGGCGGCGATCAGTACTTC
CDR3 protein: CASSPSGGGDQYF

V gene: TRBV29-1
J gene: TRBJ2-3
clone size: many
D gene: .
CDR3 DNA: TGCAGCGTCGCTGGAGTGGACGGACGTAGCATAGATACGCAGTATTTT
CDR3 protein: CSVAGVDGRSIDTQYF